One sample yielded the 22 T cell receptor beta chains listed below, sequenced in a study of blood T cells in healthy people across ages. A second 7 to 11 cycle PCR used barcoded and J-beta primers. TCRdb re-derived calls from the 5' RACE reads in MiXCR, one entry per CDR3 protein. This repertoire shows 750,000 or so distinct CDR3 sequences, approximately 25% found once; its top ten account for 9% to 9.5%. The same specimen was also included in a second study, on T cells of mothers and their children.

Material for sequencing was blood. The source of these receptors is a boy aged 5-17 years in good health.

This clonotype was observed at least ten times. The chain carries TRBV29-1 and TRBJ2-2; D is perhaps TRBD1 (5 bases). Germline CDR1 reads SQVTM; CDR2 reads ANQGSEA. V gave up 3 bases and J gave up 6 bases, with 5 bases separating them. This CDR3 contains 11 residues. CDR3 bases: TGCAGCGTTGAGGGGCCCGGGGAGCTGTTTTTT. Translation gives CSVEGPGELFF.

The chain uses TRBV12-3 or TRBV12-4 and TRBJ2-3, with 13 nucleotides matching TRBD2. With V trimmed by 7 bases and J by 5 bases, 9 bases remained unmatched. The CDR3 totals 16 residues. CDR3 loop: CASKARLAGGLDTQYF. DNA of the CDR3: TGTGCCAGCAAAGCCAGACTAGCGGGAGGTTTAGATACGCAGTATTTT.

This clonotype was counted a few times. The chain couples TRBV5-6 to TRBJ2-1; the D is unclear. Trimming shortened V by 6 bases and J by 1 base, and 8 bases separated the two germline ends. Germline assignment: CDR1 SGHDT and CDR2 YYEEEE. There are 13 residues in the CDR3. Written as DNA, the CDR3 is TGTGCCAGCACCTTAGGGTCCTACAATGAGCAGTTCTTC. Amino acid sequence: CASTLGSYNEQFF.

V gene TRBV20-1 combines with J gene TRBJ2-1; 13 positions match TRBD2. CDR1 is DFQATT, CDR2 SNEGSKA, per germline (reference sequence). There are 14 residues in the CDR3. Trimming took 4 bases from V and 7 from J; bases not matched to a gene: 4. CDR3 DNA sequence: TGCAGTGCTACCGGGACTAGCGGGAAAAATGAGCAGTTCTTC. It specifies CSATGTSGKNEQFF.

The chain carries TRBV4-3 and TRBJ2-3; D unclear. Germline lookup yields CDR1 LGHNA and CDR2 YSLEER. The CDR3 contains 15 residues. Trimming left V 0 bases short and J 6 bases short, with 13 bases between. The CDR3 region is CASSQDQAGWDTQYF. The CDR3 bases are TGCGCCAGCAGCCAAGATCAGGCAGGTTGGGATACGCAGTATTTT.

The CDR3 region is CASGQQGRDQPQHF. CDR3 nucleotide sequence: TGTGCCAGCGGTCAACAGGGCCGTGATCAGCCCCAGCATTTT. The chain couples TRBV12-3 or TRBV12-4 to TRBJ1-5, with D possibly TRBD1 on 6 matching bases. V lost 8 bases, J lost 5 bases, and 16 bases lay in between. The CDR3 sequence is 14 residues long.

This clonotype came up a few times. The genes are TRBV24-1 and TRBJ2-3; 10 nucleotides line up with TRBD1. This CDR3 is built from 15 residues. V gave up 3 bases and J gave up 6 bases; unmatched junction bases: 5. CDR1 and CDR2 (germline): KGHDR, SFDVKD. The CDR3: CATSDGTGAADTQYF. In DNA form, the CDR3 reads TGTGCCACCAGTGATGGGACAGGGGCAGCGGATACGCAGTATTTT.

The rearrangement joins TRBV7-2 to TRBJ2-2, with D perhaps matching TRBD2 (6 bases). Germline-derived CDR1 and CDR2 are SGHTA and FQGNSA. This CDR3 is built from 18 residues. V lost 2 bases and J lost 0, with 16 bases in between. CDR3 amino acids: CASSLSGAGRSNTGELFF. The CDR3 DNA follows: TGTGCCAGCAGCTTAAGTGGGGCGGGAAGATCGAACACCGGGGAGCTGTTTTTT.

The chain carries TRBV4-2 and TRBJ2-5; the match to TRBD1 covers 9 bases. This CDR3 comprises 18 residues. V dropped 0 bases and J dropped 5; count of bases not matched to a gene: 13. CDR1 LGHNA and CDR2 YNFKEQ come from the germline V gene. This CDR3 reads CASSQDPERTGGGETQYF. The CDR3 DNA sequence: TGTGCCAGCAGCCAAGATCCTGAGAGAACAGGGGGCGGGGAGACCCAGTACTTC.

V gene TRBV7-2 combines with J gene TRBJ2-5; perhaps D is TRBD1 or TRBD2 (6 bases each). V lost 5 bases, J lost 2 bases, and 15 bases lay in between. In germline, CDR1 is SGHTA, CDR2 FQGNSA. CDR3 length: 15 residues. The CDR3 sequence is CASSPIGGPQETQYF. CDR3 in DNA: TGTGCCAGCAGCCCAATTGGGGGGCCTCAAGAGACCCAGTACTTC.

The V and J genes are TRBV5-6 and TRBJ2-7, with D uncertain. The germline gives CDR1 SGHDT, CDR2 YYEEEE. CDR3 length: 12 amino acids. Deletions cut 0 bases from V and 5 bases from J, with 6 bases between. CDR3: CASSLVSDEQYF. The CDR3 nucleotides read TGTGCCAGCAGCTTGGTGTCCGACGAGCAGTACTTC.

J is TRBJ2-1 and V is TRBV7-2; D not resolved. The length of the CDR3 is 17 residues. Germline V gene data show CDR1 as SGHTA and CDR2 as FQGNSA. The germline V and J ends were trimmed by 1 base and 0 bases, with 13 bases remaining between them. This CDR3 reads CASSLGSPPSSYNEQFF. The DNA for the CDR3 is TGTGCCAGCAGCTTAGGTAGCCCCCCGAGCTCCTACAATGAGCAGTTCTTC.

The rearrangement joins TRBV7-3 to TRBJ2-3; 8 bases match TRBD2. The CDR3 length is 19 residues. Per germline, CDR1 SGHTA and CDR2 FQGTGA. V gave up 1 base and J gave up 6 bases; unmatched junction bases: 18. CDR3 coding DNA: TGTGCCAGCAGCTTAAGGGGTATGCGGGGGGACCCGAGTTTCGATACGCAGTATTTT. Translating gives CASSLRGMRGDPSFDTQYF.

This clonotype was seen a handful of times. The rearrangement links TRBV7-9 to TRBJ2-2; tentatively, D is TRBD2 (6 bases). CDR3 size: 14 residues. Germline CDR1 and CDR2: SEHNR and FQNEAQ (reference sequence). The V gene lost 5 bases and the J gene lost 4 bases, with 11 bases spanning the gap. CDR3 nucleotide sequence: TGTGCCAGCAGCCGGGACGGGGGCACCGGGGAGCTGTTTTTT. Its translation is CASSRDGGTGELFF.

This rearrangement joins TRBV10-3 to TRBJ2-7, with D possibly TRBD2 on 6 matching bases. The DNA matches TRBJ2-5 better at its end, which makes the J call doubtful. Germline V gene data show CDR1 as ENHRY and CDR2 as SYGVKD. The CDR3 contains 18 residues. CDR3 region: CAISEPGGALHPQETQYF. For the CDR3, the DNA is TGTGCCATCAGTGAGCCCGGCGGGGCACTCCACCCACAAGAGACCCAGTACTTC.

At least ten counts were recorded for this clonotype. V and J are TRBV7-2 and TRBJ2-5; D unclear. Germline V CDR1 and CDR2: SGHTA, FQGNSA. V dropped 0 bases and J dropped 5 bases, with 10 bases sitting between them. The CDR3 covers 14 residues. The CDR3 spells CASSLARAAETQYF. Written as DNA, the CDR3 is TGTGCCAGCAGCTTAGCTAGGGCGGCGGAGACCCAGTACTTC.

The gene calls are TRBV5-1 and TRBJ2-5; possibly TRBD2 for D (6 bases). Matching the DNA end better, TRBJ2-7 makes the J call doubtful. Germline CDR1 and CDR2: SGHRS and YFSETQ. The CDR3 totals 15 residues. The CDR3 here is CASSYGEDPSYEQYF. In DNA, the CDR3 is TGCGCCAGCAGCTATGGGGAGGATCCTTCCTACGAGCAGTACTTC.

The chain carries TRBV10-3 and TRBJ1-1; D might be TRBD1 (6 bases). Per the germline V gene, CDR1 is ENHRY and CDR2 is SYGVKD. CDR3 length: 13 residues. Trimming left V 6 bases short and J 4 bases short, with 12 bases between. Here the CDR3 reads CAISPTGSTEAFF. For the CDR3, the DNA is TGTGCCATCAGCCCTACAGGGTCCACTGAAGCTTTCTTT.

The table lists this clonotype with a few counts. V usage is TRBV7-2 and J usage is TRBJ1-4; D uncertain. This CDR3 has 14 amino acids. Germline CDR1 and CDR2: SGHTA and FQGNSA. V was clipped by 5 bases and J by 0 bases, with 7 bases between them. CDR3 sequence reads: CASSTGPTNEKLFF. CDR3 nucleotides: TGTGCCAGCAGCACCGGTCCAACTAATGAAAAACTGTTTTTT.

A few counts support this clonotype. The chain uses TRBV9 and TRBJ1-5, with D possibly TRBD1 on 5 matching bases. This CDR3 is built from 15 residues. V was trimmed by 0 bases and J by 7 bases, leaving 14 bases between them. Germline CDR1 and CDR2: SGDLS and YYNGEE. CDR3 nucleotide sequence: TGTGCCAGCAGCGTAGACGGGGATAGGGGACAGCCCCAGCATTTT. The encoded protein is CASSVDGDRGQPQHF.

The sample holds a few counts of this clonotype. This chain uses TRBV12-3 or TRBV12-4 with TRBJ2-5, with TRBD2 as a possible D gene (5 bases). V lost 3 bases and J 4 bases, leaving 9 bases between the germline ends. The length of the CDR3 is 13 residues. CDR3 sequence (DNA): TGTGCCAGCAGTTTCTCGGGGTCAGAGACCCAGTACTTC. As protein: CASSFSGSETQYF.

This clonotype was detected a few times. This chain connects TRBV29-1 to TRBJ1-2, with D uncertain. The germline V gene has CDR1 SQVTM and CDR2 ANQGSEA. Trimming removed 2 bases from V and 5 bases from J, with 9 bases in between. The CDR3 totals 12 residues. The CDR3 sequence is CSVEPPQYGYTF. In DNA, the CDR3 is TGCAGCGTTGAACCCCCGCAGTATGGCTACACCTTC.